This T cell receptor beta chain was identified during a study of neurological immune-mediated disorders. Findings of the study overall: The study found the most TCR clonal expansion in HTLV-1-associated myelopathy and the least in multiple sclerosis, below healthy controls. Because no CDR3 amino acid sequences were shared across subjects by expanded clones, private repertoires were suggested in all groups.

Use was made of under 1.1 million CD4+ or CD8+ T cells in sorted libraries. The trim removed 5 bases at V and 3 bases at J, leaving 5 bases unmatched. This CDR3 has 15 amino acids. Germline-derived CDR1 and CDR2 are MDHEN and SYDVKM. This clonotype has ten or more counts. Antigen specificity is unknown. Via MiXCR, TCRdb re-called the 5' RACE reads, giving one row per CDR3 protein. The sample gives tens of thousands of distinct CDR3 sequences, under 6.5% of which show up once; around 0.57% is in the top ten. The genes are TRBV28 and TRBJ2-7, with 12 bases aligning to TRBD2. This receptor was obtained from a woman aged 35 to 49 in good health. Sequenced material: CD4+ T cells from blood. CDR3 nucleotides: TGTGCCAGCAGTCCCGGGACTAGCGGGTTCTACGAGCAGTACTTC. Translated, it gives CASSPGTSGFYEQYF.